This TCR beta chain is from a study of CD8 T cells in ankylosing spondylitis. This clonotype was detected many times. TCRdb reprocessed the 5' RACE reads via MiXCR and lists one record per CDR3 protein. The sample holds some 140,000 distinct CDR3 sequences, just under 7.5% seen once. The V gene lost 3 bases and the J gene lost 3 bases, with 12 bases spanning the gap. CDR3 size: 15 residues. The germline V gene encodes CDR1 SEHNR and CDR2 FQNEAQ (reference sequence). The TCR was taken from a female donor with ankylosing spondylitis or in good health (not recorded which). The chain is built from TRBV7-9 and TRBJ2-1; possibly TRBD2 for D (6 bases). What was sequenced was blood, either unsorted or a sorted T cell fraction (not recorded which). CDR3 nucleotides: TGTGCCAGCAGCTTCGATAGCGGCTACTACAATGAGCAGTTCTTC. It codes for CASSFDSGYYNEQFF.